The rows below give T cell receptor beta chains drawn from one sample of a study of blood T cell repertoires in COVID-19. Some clones are missing from TCRdb's copy, which holds only in-frame ones; the method was immunoSEQ multiplex PCR. The sample consists of a few hundred thousand clones, around 92% of them appearing once. Input material: peripheral blood. Receptors originate from a middle-aged man with acute or convalescent COVID-19. The CDR3 runs from the conserved cysteine through the conserved F or W. The D gene is left open where the match is weak. Only part of the rows carry a size: once, few, many, or a class if the clone is expanded.

V: TRBV4-2; D: TRBD2; size: .; J: TRBJ2-7; CDR3: CASSQATSGRYEQYF; DNA: TGTGCCAGCAGCCAGGCGACTAGCGGTAGGTACGAGCAGTACTTC
V: TRBV7-3; D: .; size: .; J: TRBJ1-6; CDR3: CASSLRGGDSPLHF; DNA: TGTGCCAGCAGCTTAAGGGGGGGCGATTCACCCCTCCACTTT
V: TRBV7-3; D: .; size: .; J: TRBJ2-3; CDR3: CASSKISTDTQYF; DNA: TGTGCCAGCAGCAAAATAAGCACAGATACGCAGTATTTT
V: TRBV6-5; D: TRBD1; size: .; J: TRBJ2-7; CDR3: CASRMITGTGGEQYF; DNA: TGTGCCAGCAGGATGATAACCGGGACAGGGGGCGAGCAGTACTTC
V: TRBV6-2/TRBV6-3; D: TRBD2; size: .; J: TRBJ2-7; CDR3: CASSYAPGLNYEQYF; DNA: TGTGCCAGCAGTTACGCACCGGGACTAAACTACGAGCAGTACTTC
V: TRBV12-3/TRBV12-4; D: .; size: .; J: TRBJ1-2; CDR3: CASSVTLSNGYTF; DNA: TGTGCCAGCAGCGTAACACTATCCAATGGCTACACCTTC
V: TRBV7-9; D: .; size: .; J: TRBJ1-4; CDR3: CASSPGPREKLFF; DNA: TGTGCCAGCAGCCCAGGGCCGAGGGAAAAACTGTTTTTT
V: TRBV4-1; D: TRBD1; size: .; J: TRBJ2-5; CDR3: CASSQDFYRGSSDQGTQYF; DNA: TGCGCCAGCAGCCAAGATTTTTACAGGGGGTCATCGGACCAAGGGACCCAGTACTTC
V: TRBV6-1; D: TRBD1; size: .; J: TRBJ2-4; CDR3: CASSEDREKNIQYF; DNA: TGTGCCAGCAGTGAGGACAGGGAGAAAAACATTCAGTACTTC
V: TRBV6-5; D: .; size: .; J: TRBJ1-2; CDR3: CASSYRELGGGYTF; DNA: TGTGCCAGCAGTTACCGGGAACTCGGGGGTGGCTACACCTTC
V: TRBV7-2; D: .; size: .; J: TRBJ2-7; CDR3: CASKTAPGATYEQYF; DNA: TGTGCCAGCAAAACGGCCCCTGGGGCCACCTACGAGCAGTACTTC
V: TRBV4-2; D: TRBD2; size: .; J: TRBJ2-3; CDR3: CASSRKSERGVDTQYF; DNA: TGTGCCAGCAGCCGGAAATCGGAGCGGGGGGTGGATACGCAGTATTTT
V: TRBV5-5; D: .; size: .; J: TRBJ1-1; CDR3: CASSSGRGTEAFF; DNA: TGTGCCAGCAGCAGCGGCCGGGGCACTGAAGCTTTCTTT
V: TRBV30; D: TRBD1; size: .; J: TRBJ1-1; CDR3: CAWSDPLRQGRRAFF; DNA: TGTGCCTGGAGTGATCCACTCCGACAGGGGAGGAGAGCTTTCTTT
V: TRBV12-3/TRBV12-4; D: .; size: once; J: TRBJ2-3; CDR3: CASSSEDTRYF; DNA: TGTGCCAGCAGTTCAGAGGATACGCGGTATTTT
V: TRBV5-5; D: .; size: .; J: TRBJ1-4; CDR3: CASSFVPSTNEKLFF; DNA: TGTGCCAGCAGCTTTGTCCCATCAACTAATGAAAAACTGTTTTTT
V: TRBV5-1; D: TRBD1; size: .; J: TRBJ2-7; CDR3: CASSSRTGLSYEQYF; DNA: TGCGCCAGCAGCTCCAGGACAGGGCTGTCCTACGAGCAGTACTTC
V: TRBV10-3; D: .; size: .; J: TRBJ1-2; CDR3: CAILGGVGVSGYTF; DNA: TGTGCCATCCTCGGCGGGGTCGGTGTAAGTGGCTACACCTTC
V: TRBV7-3; D: .; size: .; J: TRBJ1-6; CDR3: CASSSGNNSPLHF; DNA: TGTGCCAGCAGCTCGGGAAATAATTCACCCCTCCACTTT
V: TRBV7-8; D: TRBD2; size: .; J: TRBJ2-1; CDR3: CASSSTGTSNEQFF; DNA: TGTGCCAGCAGCTCAACCGGGACTAGTAATGAGCAGTTCTTC
V: TRBV10-3; D: .; size: .; J: TRBJ1-6; CDR3: CAISQGDRSLHF; DNA: TGTGCCATCAGCCAGGGTGATCGGTCCCTCCACTTT
V: TRBV30; D: .; size: .; J: TRBJ1-2; CDR3: CAWSHRVNYGYTF; DNA: TGTGCCTGGAGTCATCGGGTGAACTATGGCTACACCTTC
V: TRBV2; D: TRBD2; size: .; J: TRBJ2-5; CDR3: CASEKFWRGGRKTQYF; DNA: TGTGCCAGCGAGAAATTCTGGCGGGGGGGCAGGAAGACCCAGTACTTC
V: TRBV28; D: .; size: .; J: TRBJ2-7; CDR3: CASSPHGGPIVEQYF; DNA: TGTGCCAGCAGTCCGCACGGGGGGCCCATTGTCGAGCAGTACTTC
V: TRBV25-1; D: TRBD1; size: .; J: TRBJ2-7; CDR3: CASSVGQGPSHEQYF; DNA: TGTGCCAGCAGTGTTGGACAGGGACCGTCCCACGAGCAGTACTTC
V: TRBV30; D: TRBD1; size: .; J: TRBJ1-2; CDR3: CAWSDRGLGYTF; DNA: TGTGCCTGGAGTGACAGGGGGCTCGGCTACACCTTC
V: TRBV7-9; D: TRBD1; size: .; J: TRBJ1-1; CDR3: CASSLSTGRNTEAFF; DNA: TGTGCCAGCAGCTTATCGACAGGGAGGAACACTGAAGCTTTCTTT
V: TRBV2; D: .; size: .; J: TRBJ1-4; CDR3: CASSSTRATNEKLFF; DNA: TGTGCCAGCAGTAGTACACGGGCAACTAATGAAAAACTGTTTTTT